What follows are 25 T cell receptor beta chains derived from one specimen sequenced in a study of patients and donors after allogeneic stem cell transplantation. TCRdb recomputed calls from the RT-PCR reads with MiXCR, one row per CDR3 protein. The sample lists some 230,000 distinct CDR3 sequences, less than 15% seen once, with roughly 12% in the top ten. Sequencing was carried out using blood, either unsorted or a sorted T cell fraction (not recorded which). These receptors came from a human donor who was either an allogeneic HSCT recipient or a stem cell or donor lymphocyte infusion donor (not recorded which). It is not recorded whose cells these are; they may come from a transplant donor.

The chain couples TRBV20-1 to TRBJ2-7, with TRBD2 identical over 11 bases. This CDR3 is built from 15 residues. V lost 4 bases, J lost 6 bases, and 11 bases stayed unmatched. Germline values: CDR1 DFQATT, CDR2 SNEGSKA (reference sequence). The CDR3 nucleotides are TGCAGTGCTAAAAAAACTAGCGGGGGTTTGGTCGAGCAGTACTTC. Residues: CSAKKTSGGLVEQYF.

The CDR3: CASSPKPRLGRYNEQFF. CDR3 in DNA: TGTGCCAGCAGCCCGAAGCCCAGATTGGGACGATACAATGAGCAGTTCTTC. The chain links TRBV7-2 to TRBJ2-1; perhaps D is TRBD1 or TRBD2 (5 bases each). This CDR3 has 17 residues. Trimming took off 5 bases at V and 4 bases at J, with 21 bases between the two ends. Germline CDR1 SGHTA, CDR2 FQGNSA.

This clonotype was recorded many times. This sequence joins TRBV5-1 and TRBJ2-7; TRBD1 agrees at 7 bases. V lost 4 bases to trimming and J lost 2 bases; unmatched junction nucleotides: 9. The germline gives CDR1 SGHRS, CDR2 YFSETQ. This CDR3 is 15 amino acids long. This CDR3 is CASSRHWDSPYEQYF. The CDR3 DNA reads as TGCGCCAGCAGCCGACATTGGGACAGCCCCTACGAGCAGTACTTC.

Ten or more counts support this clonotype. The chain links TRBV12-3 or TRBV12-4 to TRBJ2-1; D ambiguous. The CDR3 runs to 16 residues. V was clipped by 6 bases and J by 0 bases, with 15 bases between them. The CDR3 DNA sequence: TGTGCCAGCAGAGTAGGGCGTTCGAGCTCCTACAATGAGCAGTTCTTC. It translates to CASRVGRSSSYNEQFF.

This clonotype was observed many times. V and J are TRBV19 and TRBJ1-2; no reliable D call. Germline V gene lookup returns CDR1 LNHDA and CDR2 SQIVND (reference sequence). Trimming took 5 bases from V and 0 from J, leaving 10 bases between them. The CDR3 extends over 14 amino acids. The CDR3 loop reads CASSPELANYGYTF. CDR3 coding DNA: TGTGCCAGTAGTCCCGAATTAGCTAACTATGGCTACACCTTC.

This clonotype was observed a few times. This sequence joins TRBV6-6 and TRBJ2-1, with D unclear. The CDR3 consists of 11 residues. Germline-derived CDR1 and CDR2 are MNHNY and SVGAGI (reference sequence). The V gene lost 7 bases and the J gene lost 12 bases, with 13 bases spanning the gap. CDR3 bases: TGTGCCAGCACCAAGGCCACAGCGCAGTTCTTC. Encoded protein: CASTKATAQFF.

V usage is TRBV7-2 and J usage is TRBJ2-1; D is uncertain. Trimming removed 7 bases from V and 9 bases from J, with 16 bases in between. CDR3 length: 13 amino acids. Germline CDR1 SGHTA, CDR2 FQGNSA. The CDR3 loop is CASTLSVQVEQFF. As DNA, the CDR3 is TGTGCCAGCACCCTAAGTGTCCAGGTTGAGCAGTTCTTC.

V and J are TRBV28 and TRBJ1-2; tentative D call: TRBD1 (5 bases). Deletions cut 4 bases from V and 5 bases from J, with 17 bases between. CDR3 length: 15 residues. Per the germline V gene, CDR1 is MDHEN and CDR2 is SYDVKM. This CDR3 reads CASSSIRGRNYGYTF. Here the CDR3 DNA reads TGTGCCAGCAGTTCAATCCGGGGACGGAATTATGGCTACACCTTC.

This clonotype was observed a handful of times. The CDR3 DNA reads as TGTGCCAGCAGTGAAAAAGGCTATCGACAGCCATATATGAACACTGAAGCTTTCTTT. It encodes CASSEKGYRQPYMNTEAFF. The V gene is TRBV6-1, the J gene TRBJ1-1; the D gene is possibly TRBD1 (5 bases). V was trimmed by 2 bases and J by 0 bases, leaving 22 bases between them. Germline lookup yields CDR1 MNHNS and CDR2 SASEGT. CDR3 length: 19 amino acids.

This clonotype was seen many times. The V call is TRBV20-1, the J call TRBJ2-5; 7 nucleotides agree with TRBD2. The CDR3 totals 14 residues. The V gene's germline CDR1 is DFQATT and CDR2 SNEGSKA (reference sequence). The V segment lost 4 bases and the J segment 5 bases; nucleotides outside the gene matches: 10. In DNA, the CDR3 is TGCAGTGCTACGGGGACTACCGGGACGGAGACCCAGTACTTC. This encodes CSATGTTGTETQYF.

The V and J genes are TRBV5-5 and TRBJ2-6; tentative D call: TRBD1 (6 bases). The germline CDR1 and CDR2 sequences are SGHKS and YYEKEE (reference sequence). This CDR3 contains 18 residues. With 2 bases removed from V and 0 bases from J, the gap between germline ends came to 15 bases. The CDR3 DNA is TGTGCCAGCAGCTTCTGGGGGCAAAGAATCTCTGGGGCCAACGTCCTGACTTTC. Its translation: CASSFWGQRISGANVLTF.

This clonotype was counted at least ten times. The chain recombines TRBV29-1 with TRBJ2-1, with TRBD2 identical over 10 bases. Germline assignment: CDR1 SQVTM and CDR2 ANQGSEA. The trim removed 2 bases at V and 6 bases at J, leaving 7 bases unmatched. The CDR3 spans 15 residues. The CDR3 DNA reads TGCAGCGTTGAACCCTCCAGCGGGAGGGCCAATGAGCAGTTCTTC. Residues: CSVEPSSGRANEQFF.

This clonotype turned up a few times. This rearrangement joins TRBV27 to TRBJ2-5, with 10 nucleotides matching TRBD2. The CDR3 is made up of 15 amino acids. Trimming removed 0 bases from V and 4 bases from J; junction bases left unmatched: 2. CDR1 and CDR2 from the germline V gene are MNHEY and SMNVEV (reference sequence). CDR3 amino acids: CASSLSTSGVETQYF. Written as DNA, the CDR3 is TGTGCCAGCAGTTTATCAACTAGCGGGGTAGAGACCCAGTACTTC.

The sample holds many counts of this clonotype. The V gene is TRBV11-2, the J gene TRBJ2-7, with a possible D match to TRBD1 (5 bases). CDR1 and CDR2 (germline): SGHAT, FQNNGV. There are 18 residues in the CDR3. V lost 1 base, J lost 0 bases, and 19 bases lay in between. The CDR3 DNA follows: TGTGCCAGCAGCTTAGGGATTCGGACATCTCGATACTCCTACGAGCAGTACTTC. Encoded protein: CASSLGIRTSRYSYEQYF. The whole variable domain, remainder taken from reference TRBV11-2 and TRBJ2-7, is EAGVAQSPRYKIIEKRQSVAFWCNPISGHATLYWYQQILGQGPKLLIQFQNNGVVDDSQLPKDRFSAERLKGVDSTLKIQPAKLEDSAVYLCASSLGIRTSRYSYEQYFGPGTRLTVT.

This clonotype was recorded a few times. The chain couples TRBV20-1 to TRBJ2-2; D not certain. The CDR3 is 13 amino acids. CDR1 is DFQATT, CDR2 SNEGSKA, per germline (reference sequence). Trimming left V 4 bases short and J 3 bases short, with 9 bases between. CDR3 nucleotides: TGCAGTGCTAAACAGCTCGACACCGGGGAGCTGTTTTTT. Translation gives CSAKQLDTGELFF.

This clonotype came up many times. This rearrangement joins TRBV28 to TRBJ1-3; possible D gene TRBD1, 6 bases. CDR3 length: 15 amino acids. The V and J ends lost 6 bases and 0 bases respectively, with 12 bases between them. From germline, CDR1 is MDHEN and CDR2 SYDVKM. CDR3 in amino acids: CASSQRGGSGNTIYF. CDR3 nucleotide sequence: TGTGCCAGCAGCCAAAGAGGGGGCTCTGGAAACACCATATATTTT.

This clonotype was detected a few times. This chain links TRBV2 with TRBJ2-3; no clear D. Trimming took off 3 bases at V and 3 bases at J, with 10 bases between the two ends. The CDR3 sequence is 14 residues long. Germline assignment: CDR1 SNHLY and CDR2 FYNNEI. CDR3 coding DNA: TGTGCCAGCAGTGAGCAAACGAGGACAGATACGCAGTATTTT. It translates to CASSEQTRTDTQYF.

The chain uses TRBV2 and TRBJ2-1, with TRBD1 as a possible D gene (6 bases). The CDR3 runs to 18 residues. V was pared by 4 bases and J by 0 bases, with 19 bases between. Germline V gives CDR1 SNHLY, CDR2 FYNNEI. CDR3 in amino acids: CASSARAGDPSSYNEQFF. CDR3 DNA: TGTGCCAGCAGTGCTAGGGCAGGGGATCCTAGCTCCTACAATGAGCAGTTCTTC.

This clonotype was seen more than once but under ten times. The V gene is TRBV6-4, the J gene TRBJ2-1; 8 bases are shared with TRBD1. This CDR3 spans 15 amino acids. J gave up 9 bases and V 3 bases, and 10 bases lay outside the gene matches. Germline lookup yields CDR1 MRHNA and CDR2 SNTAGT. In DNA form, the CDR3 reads TGTGCCAGCAGTGATCTGCCCAGGGGGCTAAGTGAGCAGTTCTTC. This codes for CASSDLPRGLSEQFF.

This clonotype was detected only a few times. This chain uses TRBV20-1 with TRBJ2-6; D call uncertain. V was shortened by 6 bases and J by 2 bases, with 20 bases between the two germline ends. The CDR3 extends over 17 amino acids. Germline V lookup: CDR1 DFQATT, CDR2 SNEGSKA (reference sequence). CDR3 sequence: CSAPVGLGPAGANVLTF. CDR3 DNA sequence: TGCAGTGCCCCAGTTGGCCTAGGGCCAGCTGGGGCCAACGTCCTGACTTTC.

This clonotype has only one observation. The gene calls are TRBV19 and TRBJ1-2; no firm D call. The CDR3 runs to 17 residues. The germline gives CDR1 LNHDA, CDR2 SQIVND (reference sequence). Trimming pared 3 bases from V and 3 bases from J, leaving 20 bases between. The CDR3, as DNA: TGTGCCAGTAGTATTCGGGGTGGCCCGGAAGGCTACTATGGCTACACCTTC. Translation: CASSIRGGPEGYYGYTF.

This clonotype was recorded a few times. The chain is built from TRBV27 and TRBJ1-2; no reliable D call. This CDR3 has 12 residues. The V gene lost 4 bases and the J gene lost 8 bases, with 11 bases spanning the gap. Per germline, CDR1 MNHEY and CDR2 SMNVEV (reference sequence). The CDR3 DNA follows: TGTGCCAGCAGTTATGCGGGAGGGGGCTACACCTTC. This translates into CASSYAGGGYTF.

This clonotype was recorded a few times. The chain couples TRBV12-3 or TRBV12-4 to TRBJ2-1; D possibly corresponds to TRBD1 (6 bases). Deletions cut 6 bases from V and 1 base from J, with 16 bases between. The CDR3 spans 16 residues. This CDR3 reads CASSTGTRISYNEQFF. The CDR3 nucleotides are TGTGCCAGCAGCACCGGGACACGGATTTCCTACAATGAGCAGTTCTTC.

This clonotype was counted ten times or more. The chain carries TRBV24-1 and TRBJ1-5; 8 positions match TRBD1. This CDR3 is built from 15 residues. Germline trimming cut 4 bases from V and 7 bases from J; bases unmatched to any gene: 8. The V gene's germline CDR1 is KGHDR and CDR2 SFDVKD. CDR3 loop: CATSDPSGGFQPQHF. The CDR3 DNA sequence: TGTGCCACCAGTGACCCTTCAGGGGGCTTCCAGCCCCAGCATTTT.

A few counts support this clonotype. In nucleotides, the CDR3 is TGTGCCAGCAGACTAGGACAGAAGGAGACCCAGTACTTC. This sequence encodes CASRLGQKETQYF. The chain links TRBV12-3 or TRBV12-4 to TRBJ2-5, with D perhaps TRBD1 (6 bases). Between the trimmed V and J ends, which lost 6 bases and 5 bases, there was a span of 13 bases. This CDR3 spans 13 amino acids.